This T cell receptor (beta chain) emerged from a study of blood T cell repertoires in COVID-19. With 2 bases removed from V and 5 bases from J, the gap between germline ends came to 12 bases. The germline V gene encodes CDR1 SQVTM and CDR2 ANQGSEA. CDR3 length: 14 residues. Generated by immunoSEQ multiplex PCR, the TCRdb table keeps only in-frame clones and is missing some. The repertoire has roughly 380,000 clones, about 85% of them found once; the top ten carry approximately 3.7%. This chain links TRBV29-1 with TRBJ1-4; D uncertain. The sequenced sample consisted of peripheral blood. The sequence came from a woman aged 18 to 35 with acute or convalescent COVID-19. CDR3 sequence: CSVERRGGNEKLFF. The CDR3 nucleotides read TGCAGCGTTGAACGCCGGGGTGGAAATGAAAAACTGTTTTTT.